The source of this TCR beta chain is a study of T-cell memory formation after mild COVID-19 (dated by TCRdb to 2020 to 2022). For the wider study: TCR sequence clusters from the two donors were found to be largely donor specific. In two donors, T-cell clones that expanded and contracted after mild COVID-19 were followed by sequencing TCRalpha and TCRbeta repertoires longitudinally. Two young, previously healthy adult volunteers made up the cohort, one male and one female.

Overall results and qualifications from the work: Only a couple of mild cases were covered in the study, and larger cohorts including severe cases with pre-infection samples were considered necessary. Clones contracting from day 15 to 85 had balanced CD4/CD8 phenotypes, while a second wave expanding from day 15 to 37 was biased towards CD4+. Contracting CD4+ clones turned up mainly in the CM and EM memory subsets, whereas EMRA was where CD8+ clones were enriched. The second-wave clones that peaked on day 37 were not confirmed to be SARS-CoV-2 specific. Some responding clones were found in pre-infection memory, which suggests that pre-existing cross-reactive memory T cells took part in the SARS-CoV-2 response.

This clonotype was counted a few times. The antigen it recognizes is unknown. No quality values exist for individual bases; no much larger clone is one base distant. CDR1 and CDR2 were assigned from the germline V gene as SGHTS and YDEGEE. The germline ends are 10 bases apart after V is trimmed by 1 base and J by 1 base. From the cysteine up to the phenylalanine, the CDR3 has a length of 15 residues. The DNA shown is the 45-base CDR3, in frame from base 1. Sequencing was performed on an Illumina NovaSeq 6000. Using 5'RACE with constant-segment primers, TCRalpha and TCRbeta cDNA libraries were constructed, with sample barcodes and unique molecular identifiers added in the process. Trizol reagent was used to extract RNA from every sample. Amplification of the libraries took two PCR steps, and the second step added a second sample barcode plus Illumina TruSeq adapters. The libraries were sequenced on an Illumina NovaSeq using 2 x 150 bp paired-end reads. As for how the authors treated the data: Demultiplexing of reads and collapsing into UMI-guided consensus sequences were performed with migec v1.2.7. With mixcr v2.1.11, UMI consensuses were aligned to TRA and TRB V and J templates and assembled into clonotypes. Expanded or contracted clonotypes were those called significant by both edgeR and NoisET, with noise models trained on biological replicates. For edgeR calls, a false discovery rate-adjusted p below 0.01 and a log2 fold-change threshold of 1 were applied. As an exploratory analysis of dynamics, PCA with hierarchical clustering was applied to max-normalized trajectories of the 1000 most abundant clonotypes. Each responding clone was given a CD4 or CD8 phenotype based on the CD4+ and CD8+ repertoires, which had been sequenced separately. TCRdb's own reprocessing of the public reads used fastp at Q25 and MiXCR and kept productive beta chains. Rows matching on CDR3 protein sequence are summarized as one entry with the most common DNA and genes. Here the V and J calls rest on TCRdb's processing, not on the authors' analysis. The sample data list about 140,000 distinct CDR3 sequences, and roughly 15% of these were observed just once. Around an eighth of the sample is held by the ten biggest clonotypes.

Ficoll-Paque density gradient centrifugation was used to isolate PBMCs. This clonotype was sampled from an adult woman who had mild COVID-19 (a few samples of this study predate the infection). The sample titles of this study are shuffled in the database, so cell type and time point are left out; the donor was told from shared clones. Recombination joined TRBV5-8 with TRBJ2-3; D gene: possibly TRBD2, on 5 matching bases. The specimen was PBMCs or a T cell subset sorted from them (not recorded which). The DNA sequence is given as TGTGCCAGCAGCTTGAGGATTAGCGGCACAGATACGCAGTATTTT. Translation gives CASSLRISGTDTQYF.